What follows are 14 T cell receptor beta chains derived from one specimen sequenced in a study of T cells expressing NK-cell markers. Reprocessing the 5' RACE reads, TCRdb reports a single entry for every CDR3 protein and omits DNA. This table lists 250,000 to 300,000 distinct CDR3 sequences. What was sequenced was blood T cells: a sorted CD56 or NKG2C T cell subset, CD4+ or CD8+ T cells, or bulk PBMC T cells (not recorded which). These receptors all stem from a woman aged 18 to 75 in good health.

The gene calls are TRBV5-6 and TRBJ2-3. Germline V gives CDR1 SGHDT, CDR2 YYEEEE. The CDR3 extends over 14 amino acids. The CDR3 spells CASRGRTSTDTQYF.

V gene TRBV7-2 combines with J gene TRBJ2-3. The germline V gene encodes CDR1 SGHTA and CDR2 FQGNSA. CDR3 size: 11 residues. The CDR3 is CASSVVKEQYF.

V usage is TRBV18 and J usage is TRBJ1-3; absent DNA, TCRdb's TRBD1 call cannot be checked. The CDR3 contains 17 residues. The germline V gene encodes CDR1 KGHSH and CDR2 LQKENI. CDR3: CASSPSRGQPVGNTIYF.

V usage is TRBV10-3 and J usage is TRBJ1-1; the D call of TRBD1 rests on TCRdb alone, since no DNA is present to check it. This CDR3 is built from 15 residues. Looked up from germline, CDR1 is ENHRY and CDR2 is SYGVKD. Here the CDR3 reads CAISDSGTENTEAFF.

J is TRBJ2-3 and V is TRBV4-3; without DNA, the TCRdb call of TRBD1 cannot be checked. From germline, CDR1 is LGHNA and CDR2 YSLEER. This CDR3 spans 15 amino acids. The CDR3 loop reads CASSPGGDFTDTQYF.

The chain uses TRBV12-3 or TRBV12-4 and TRBJ1-4; TCRdb's D call, TRBD1, is unchecked because there is no DNA. CDR3 length: 15 residues. The CDR3 is CASSPRGKTNEKLFF.

This CDR3 is CASSPGTGETQYF. V and J are TRBV18 and TRBJ2-5; TCRdb's D gene call, TRBD1, goes unchecked for lack of DNA. This CDR3 has 13 amino acids. CDR1 is KGHSH and CDR2 is LQKENI in the germline V gene.

The J gene is TRBJ2-2, the V gene TRBV25-1; lacking DNA, the TRBD1 call made by TCRdb goes unchecked. CDR3 length: 15 residues. Germline assignment: CDR1 MGHDK and CDR2 SYGVNS. Here the CDR3 reads CASSARTGGTGELFF.

J is TRBJ2-2 and V is TRBV29-1; TCRdb outputs TRBD2, but without DNA this stays unchecked. CDR1 SQVTM and CDR2 ANQGSEA come from the germline V gene. The CDR3 is 14 residues long. The CDR3 loop reads CSVESGVNTGELFF.

This rearrangement joins TRBV18 to TRBJ2-1. Germline-derived CDR1 and CDR2 are KGHSH and LQKENI. CDR3 length equals 12 residues. The CDR3 reads CASRLNYNEQFF.

This sequence joins TRBV4-2 and TRBJ2-1; TCRdb proposes TRBD1, but this gene call is untestable without DNA. Germline V gene data show CDR1 as LGHNA and CDR2 as YNFKEQ. The CDR3 is 17 amino acids. CDR3 protein: CASSQEGRGREYNEQFF.

This chain joins TRBV6-2 or TRBV6-3 and TRBJ1-2. CDR1 MNHEY and CDR2 SVGEGT come from the germline V gene. The CDR3 has 14 residues. CDR3 sequence reads: CASTKGSGNYGYTF.

This rearrangement joins TRBV5-1 to TRBJ1-4; lacking DNA, the TRBD1 call made by TCRdb goes unchecked. There are 14 residues in the CDR3. From germline, CDR1 is SGHRS and CDR2 YFSETQ. CDR3 sequence reads: CASSSDRGFEKLFF.

The chain uses TRBV20-1 and TRBJ2-6; with no DNA, the TCRdb D assignment of TRBD1 cannot be verified. The CDR3 has 16 amino acids. CDR1 and CDR2 (germline): DFQATT, SNEGSKA (reference sequence). The CDR3: CSAPAHRYSGANVLTF.